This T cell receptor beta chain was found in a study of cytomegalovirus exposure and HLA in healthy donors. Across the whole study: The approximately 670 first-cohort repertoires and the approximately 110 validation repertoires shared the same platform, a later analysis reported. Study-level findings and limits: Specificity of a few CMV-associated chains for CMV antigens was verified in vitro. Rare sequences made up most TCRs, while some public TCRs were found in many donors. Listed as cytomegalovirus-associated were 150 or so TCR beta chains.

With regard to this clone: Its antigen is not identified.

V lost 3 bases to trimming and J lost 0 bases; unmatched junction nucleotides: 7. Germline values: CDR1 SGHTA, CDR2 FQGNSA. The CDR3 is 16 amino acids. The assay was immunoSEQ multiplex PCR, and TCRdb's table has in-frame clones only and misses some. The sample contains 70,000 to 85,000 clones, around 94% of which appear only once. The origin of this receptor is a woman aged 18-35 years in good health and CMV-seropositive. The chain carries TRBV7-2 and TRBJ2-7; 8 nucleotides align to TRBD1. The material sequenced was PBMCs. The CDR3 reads CASSFSWDRNSYEQYF. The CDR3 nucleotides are TGTGCCAGCAGCTTCTCGTGGGACAGGAACTCCTACGAGCAGTACTTC.